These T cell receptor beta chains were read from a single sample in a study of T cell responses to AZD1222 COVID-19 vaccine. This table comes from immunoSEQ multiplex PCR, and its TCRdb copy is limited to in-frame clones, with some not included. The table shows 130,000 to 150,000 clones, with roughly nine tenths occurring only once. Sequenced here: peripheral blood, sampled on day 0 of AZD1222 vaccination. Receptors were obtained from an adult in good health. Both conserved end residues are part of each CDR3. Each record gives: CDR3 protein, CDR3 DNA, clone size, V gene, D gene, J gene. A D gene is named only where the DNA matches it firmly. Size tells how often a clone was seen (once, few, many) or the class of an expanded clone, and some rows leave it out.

cdr3_aa: CASSYMASGGKNEQFF
cdr3_nt: TGTGCCAGCAGTTACATGGCTAGCGGGGGAAAAAATGAGCAGTTCTTC
clone_size: .
v_call: TRBV6-5
d_call: TRBD2
j_call: TRBJ2-1

cdr3_aa: CASSLGVRLPNEAFF
cdr3_nt: TGTGCCAGCAGCTTAGGAGTGAGGCTTCCCAATGAAGCTTTCTTT
clone_size: once
v_call: TRBV7-2
d_call: .
j_call: TRBJ1-1

cdr3_aa: CASSPVERGFLYNEQFF
cdr3_nt: TGTGCCAGCAGCCCGGTTGAGCGGGGGTTTCTGTACAATGAGCAGTTCTTC
clone_size: .
v_call: TRBV3-1/TRBV3-2
d_call: TRBD2
j_call: TRBJ2-1

cdr3_aa: CASVTGVRDTEAFF
cdr3_nt: TGTGCCTCGGTAACCGGGGTTCGGGACACTGAAGCTTTCTTT
clone_size: once
v_call: TRBV30
d_call: .
j_call: TRBJ1-1

cdr3_aa: CSVVEGVGTDTQYF
cdr3_nt: TGCAGCGTTGTAGAGGGGGTGGGCACAGATACGCAGTATTTT
clone_size: .
v_call: TRBV29-1
d_call: .
j_call: TRBJ2-3

cdr3_aa: CASSLGSQTSSEQYF
cdr3_nt: TGTGCCAGCAGCTTAGGGTCGCAAACAAGTTCCGAGCAGTACTTC
clone_size: .
v_call: TRBV11-2
d_call: .
j_call: TRBJ2-7

cdr3_aa: CASSTGTGPTDTQYF
cdr3_nt: TGTGCCAGCTCGACCGGGACAGGGCCCACAGATACGCAGTATTTT
clone_size: .
v_call: TRBV18
d_call: TRBD1
j_call: TRBJ2-3

cdr3_aa: CASSRDSSMNTEAFF
cdr3_nt: TGTGCCAGCAGTCGGGACAGCTCCATGAACACTGAAGCTTTCTTT
clone_size: .
v_call: TRBV6-4
d_call: TRBD1
j_call: TRBJ1-1

cdr3_aa: CASSEVRRGNSPLHF
cdr3_nt: TGTGCCAGCAGTGAAGTGCGACGAGGAAATTCACCCCTCCACTTT
clone_size: .
v_call: TRBV6-1
d_call: .
j_call: TRBJ1-6

cdr3_aa: CASSIGRGLTEAFF
cdr3_nt: TGTGCCAGTAGTATCGGTAGGGGTCTAACTGAAGCTTTCTTT
clone_size: few
v_call: TRBV19
d_call: .
j_call: TRBJ1-1

cdr3_aa: CASAQGNTEAFF
cdr3_nt: TGCGCCAGCGCCCAGGGGAACACTGAAGCTTTCTTT
clone_size: once
v_call: TRBV5-1
d_call: .
j_call: TRBJ1-1

cdr3_aa: CASSYQGGSSGNTIYF
cdr3_nt: TGCGCCAGCAGCTATCAGGGGGGTTCCTCTGGAAACACCATATATTTT
clone_size: once
v_call: TRBV5-1
d_call: TRBD1
j_call: TRBJ1-3

cdr3_aa: CASSLGGPNEQFF
cdr3_nt: TGTGCCAGCAGCTTAGGGGGCCCCAATGAGCAGTTCTTC
clone_size: .
v_call: TRBV7-8
d_call: .
j_call: TRBJ2-1

cdr3_aa: CASSQDPGRGLGNEKLFF
cdr3_nt: TGCGCCAGCAGCCAAGATCCTGGCAGGGGGCTAGGTAATGAAAAACTGTTTTTT
clone_size: .
v_call: TRBV4-1
d_call: TRBD1
j_call: TRBJ1-4

cdr3_aa: CASSIPGQLTEAFF
cdr3_nt: TGCGCCAGCAGCATACCGGGACAGCTCACTGAAGCTTTCTTT
clone_size: .
v_call: TRBV5-1
d_call: TRBD1
j_call: TRBJ1-1

cdr3_aa: CASSRQGGSYNEQFF
cdr3_nt: TGTGCCAGCAGTCGACAGGGGGGTTCCTACAATGAGCAGTTCTTC
clone_size: .
v_call: TRBV27
d_call: TRBD1
j_call: TRBJ2-1

cdr3_aa: CSPGGGYTF
cdr3_nt: TGCAGTCCGGGAGGGGGCTACACCTTC
clone_size: .
v_call: TRBV20-1
d_call: .
j_call: TRBJ1-2

cdr3_aa: CASSNRMGAEAFF
cdr3_nt: TGTGCCAGCTCAAACCGAATGGGGGCTGAAGCTTTCTTT
clone_size: .
v_call: TRBV18
d_call: .
j_call: TRBJ1-1

cdr3_aa: CASSPPGPYEQYF
cdr3_nt: TGTGCCAGTAGTCCACCGGGACCGTACGAGCAGTACTTC
clone_size: .
v_call: TRBV19
d_call: .
j_call: TRBJ2-7

cdr3_aa: CASKMDGGRTETQYF
cdr3_nt: TGTGCCAGCAAGATGGATGGCGGGAGGACTGAGACCCAGTACTTC
clone_size: .
v_call: TRBV7-2
d_call: TRBD2
j_call: TRBJ2-5

cdr3_aa: CASSVDLPSTQYF
cdr3_nt: TGTGCCAGCAGCGTAGACCTACCCAGTACGCAGTATTTT
clone_size: .
v_call: TRBV9
d_call: .
j_call: TRBJ2-3

cdr3_aa: CATSDHTGGAFRTDTQYF
cdr3_nt: TGTGCCACCAGTGACCACACAGGGGGCGCTTTTCGGACAGATACGCAGTATTTT
clone_size: .
v_call: TRBV24-1
d_call: TRBD1
j_call: TRBJ2-3

cdr3_aa: CASSLTNTEAFF
cdr3_nt: TGTGCCAGCAGCTTAACAAACACTGAAGCTTTCTTT
clone_size: .
v_call: TRBV7-9
d_call: .
j_call: TRBJ1-1

cdr3_aa: CASSLGGPGEYEQYF
cdr3_nt: TGCGCCAGCAGCTTGGGGGGGCCGGGGGAGTACGAGCAGTACTTC
clone_size: .
v_call: TRBV5-1
d_call: .
j_call: TRBJ2-7

cdr3_aa: CASSPGPEGEKLFF
cdr3_nt: TGTGCCAGCTCACCTGGACCGGAGGGGGAAAAACTGTTTTTT
clone_size: .
v_call: TRBV18
d_call: .
j_call: TRBJ1-4

cdr3_aa: CASSLYPGDSGQPQHF
cdr3_nt: TGTGCCAGCAGTTTATATCCAGGGGATTCTGGTCAGCCCCAGCATTTT
clone_size: .
v_call: TRBV28
d_call: .
j_call: TRBJ1-5

cdr3_aa: CASTRDRGQGGYTF
cdr3_nt: TGTGCCAGTACCCGGGACAGGGGGCAAGGTGGCTACACCTTC
clone_size: .
v_call: TRBV19
d_call: TRBD1
j_call: TRBJ1-2

cdr3_aa: CASSQETRRTGSPRGYTF
cdr3_nt: TGTGCCAGCAGCCAAGAAACCCGACGGACAGGGAGTCCCCGGGGCTACACCTTC
clone_size: .
v_call: TRBV14
d_call: TRBD1
j_call: TRBJ1-2

cdr3_aa: CATSVGTGGYNEQFF
cdr3_nt: TGTGCCACCAGTGTGGGGACAGGGGGCTACAATGAGCAGTTCTTC
clone_size: .
v_call: TRBV24-1
d_call: TRBD1
j_call: TRBJ2-1